This T cell receptor beta chain was captured in a study of control samples from healthy donors and cancer patients. Method: immunoSEQ multiplex PCR; TCRdb's copy keeps in-frame clones and lacks some. The table records tens of thousands of clones, just under 85% of them present only once. This clonotype was sampled from a young man in good health. Source material: blood.

This CDR3 reads CASSFVPGGLGELFF. CDR3 sequence (DNA): TGTGCCAGCAGCTTTGTTCCAGGGGGCCTCGGGGAGCTGTTTTTT. The chain combines TRBV5-6 with TRBJ2-2; 8 bases agree with TRBD1. The CDR3 runs to 15 residues. Per germline, CDR1 SGHDT and CDR2 YYEEEE. V dropped 2 bases and J dropped 7; count of bases not matched to a gene: 7.